The 15 T cell receptor beta chains given below trace back to one sample, sequenced in a study of blood T cell repertoires in COVID-19 (dated by TCRdb to 2018 to 2021). The library relied on the immunoSEQ multiplex PCR assay. Held by TCRdb, this immuneACCESS table contains in-frame sequences only and omits some clones. Under half of the omission traces to an unresolved V gene where checked; the cause of the rest is unknown. The sample contains fewer than 85,000 clones, roughly 90% of them found a single time. The ten largest clonotypes hold over 4% of the sample. Material: peripheral blood. These receptors were collected from a man between 50 and 59 years old with active COVID-19.

The V call is TRBV29-1, the J call TRBJ1-1; TRBD1 matches 8 bases. CDR3 length: 13 amino acids. Germline-derived CDR1 and CDR2 are SQVTM and ANQGSEA. J lost 0 bases, V lost 7 bases, and 4 bases had no gene match. Here the CDR3 DNA reads TGCAGCGGTCACAGGGGGGTGAACACTGAAGCTTTCTTT. Translated: CSGHRGVNTEAFF.

This chain links TRBV7-9 with TRBJ2-7; no clear D gene. Trimming left V 3 bases short and J 5 bases short, with 11 bases between. This CDR3 spans 13 amino acids. Germline loops: CDR1 SEHNR, CDR2 FQNEAQ (reference sequence). CDR3 protein: CASSFPSGHEQYF. CDR3 sequence (DNA): TGTGCCAGCAGCTTCCCCAGTGGCCACGAGCAGTACTTC.

This clone was seen once. The chain has TRBV5-5 and TRBJ2-3; 7 nucleotides align to TRBD2. CDR3 length: 16 amino acids. Trimming cost V 4 bases and J 4 bases; bases outside gene matches: 12. Germline V gives CDR1 SGHKS, CDR2 YYEKEE (reference sequence). CDR3 nucleotide sequence: TGTGCCAGCAGCCCACAATGGCGGGAGTCCCCAGATACGCAGTATTTT. This encodes CASSPQWRESPDTQYF. Full variable domain (remainder filled in from reference TRBV5-5 and TRBJ2-3): DAGVTQSPTHLIKTRGQQVTLRCSPISGHKSVSWYQQVLGQGPQFIFQYYEKEERGRGNFPDRFSARQFPNYSSELNVNALLLGDSALYLCASSPQWRESPDTQYFGPGTRLTVL.

The chain's CDR3 is CASSTRIGGASVFF. CDR3 DNA: TGTGCCAGCAGCACTCGAATAGGGGGCGCCTCGGTGTTTTTT. The genes are TRBV14 and TRBJ2-2; 7 nucleotides line up with TRBD1. Germline lookup yields CDR1 SGHDN and CDR2 FVKESK. This CDR3 region has 14 residues. V lost 5 bases and J lost 15; bases outside the gene matches: 15.

The chain is built from TRBV28 and TRBJ1-1; weak D call: TRBD1 (5 bases). CDR1 MDHEN and CDR2 SYDVKM come from the germline V gene. Deletions cut 7 bases from V and 9 bases from J, with 12 bases between. This CDR3 has 11 residues. The CDR3: CASIWGGKAFF. The CDR3 region has the DNA TGTGCCAGCATCTGGGGGGGGAAAGCTTTCTTT.

V gene TRBV7-2 combines with J gene TRBJ2-3; D gene unclear. This CDR3 has 16 amino acids. Germline V gene sequence: CDR1 SGHTA, CDR2 FQGNSA. V lost 4 bases and J lost 0, with 14 bases in between. CDR3: CASSSETETSTDTQYF. The CDR3 nucleotides are TGTGCCAGCAGCTCCGAGACGGAGACTAGCACAGATACGCAGTATTTT.

The sample holds one count of this clone. The V gene is TRBV7-8, the J gene TRBJ1-2, with 7 bases aligning to TRBD1. The CDR3 contains 13 residues. V was pared by 3 bases and J by 7 bases, with 5 bases of the junction left unmatched. Germline-derived CDR1 and CDR2 are SGHVS and FQNEAQ. The CDR3, as DNA: TGTGCCAGCAGCTTGGGGACAGCCAGTGGCTACACCTTC. It translates to CASSLGTASGYTF. Using reference TRBV7-8 and TRBJ1-2 for the parts outside the CDR3, the full variable domain is GAGVSQSPRYKVAKRGQDVALRCDPISGHVSLFWYQQALGQGPEFLTYFQNEAQLDKSGLPSDRFFAERPEGSVSTLKIQRTQQEDSAVYLCASSLGTASGYTFGSGTRLTVV.

V is TRBV5-6 and J is TRBJ2-3; TRBD2 matches at 7 bases. The CDR3 is 19 residues long. From germline, CDR1 is SGHDT and CDR2 YYEEEE. V dropped 6 bases and J dropped 1; count of bases not matched to a gene: 20. For the CDR3, the DNA is TGTGCCAGCAACCTGATGGGGCTTCGAGGGAGGGCGGGCACAGATACGCAGTATTTT. Protein sequence: CASNLMGLRGRAGTDTQYF.

The V and J genes are TRBV2 and TRBJ1-2; 8 bases align to TRBD1. Germline-derived CDR1 and CDR2 are SNHLY and FYNNEI. This CDR3 has 13 residues. V was pared by 2 bases and J by 8 bases, with 4 bases of the junction left unmatched. CDR3 amino acids: CASSETGTGGYTF. In DNA, the CDR3 is TGTGCCAGCAGTGAAACAGGGACAGGCGGCTACACCTTC.

This chain connects TRBV6-1 to TRBJ1-5; D might be TRBD1 (6 bases). The V end was cut by 3 bases, the J end by 6 bases, with 18 bases between. The CDR3 extends over 16 amino acids. CDR1 MNHNS and CDR2 SASEGT come from the germline V gene. The CDR3 loop is CASSEVGGARGQPQHF. The CDR3 nucleotides are TGTGCCAGCAGTGAGGTAGGGGGGGCACGGGGTCAGCCCCAGCATTTT.

The gene calls are TRBV7-9 and TRBJ2-7; 7 bases are shared with TRBD1. The ends lost 1 base at V and 5 bases at J; junction bases unmatched: 8. The CDR3 consists of 15 residues. Germline V lookup: CDR1 SEHNR, CDR2 FQNEAQ (reference sequence). The CDR3 DNA follows: TGTGCCAGCAGCTTAGTCGATACAGGGGTGGACGAGCAGTACTTC. It specifies CASSLVDTGVDEQYF.

V gene TRBV7-9 combines with J gene TRBJ2-5; 10 positions match TRBD2. CDR3 length equals 17 residues. With V trimmed by 5 bases and J by 0 bases, 9 bases remained unmatched. Germline loops: CDR1 SEHNR, CDR2 FQNEAQ (reference sequence). The CDR3 sequence is CASSPGTSGTYQETQYF. In DNA, the CDR3 is TGTGCCAGCAGCCCCGGAACTAGCGGGACTTACCAAGAGACCCAGTACTTC. Looking up the rest from reference TRBV7-9 and TRBJ2-5 gives the full variable domain: DTGVSQNPRHKITKRGQNVTFRCDPISEHNRLYWYRQTLGQGPEFLTYFQNEAQLEKSRLLSDRFSAERPKGSFSTLEIQRTEQGDSAMYLCASSPGTSGTYQETQYFGPGTRLLVL.

The gene calls are TRBV2 and TRBJ1-1, with a weak D call TRBD1 (5 bases). With 1 base removed from V and 3 bases from J, the gap between germline ends came to 6 bases. This CDR3 region has 13 residues. Germline V gives CDR1 SNHLY, CDR2 FYNNEI. The CDR3 DNA sequence: TGTGCCAGCAGTGAAGAGACAGACACTGAAGCTTTCTTT. Its translation: CASSEETDTEAFF.

CDR3 sequence reads: CATSDPRTRSTDTQYF. The CDR3 DNA follows: TGTGCCACCAGTGATCCTCGGACTAGGAGCACAGATACGCAGTATTTT. This chain connects TRBV24-1 to TRBJ2-3; TRBD2 aligns across 7 bases. The length of the CDR3 is 16 residues. The V gene's germline CDR1 is KGHDR and CDR2 SFDVKD. Trimming took 3 bases from V and 0 from J; bases not matched to a gene: 5.

The chain recombines TRBV5-1 with TRBJ2-3, with D possibly being TRBD2 (5 bases). Trimming shortened V by 0 bases and J by 2 bases, and 10 bases separated the two germline ends. The CDR3 loop spans 15 amino acids. CDR1 SGHRS and CDR2 YFSETQ come from the germline V gene. The CDR3 reads CASSLGGPTTDTQYF. The CDR3 DNA reads TGCGCCAGCAGCTTGGGCGGGCCGACCACAGATACGCAGTATTTT.